The T cell receptor (beta chain) under discussion was sequenced for a study of blood T cell repertoires in COVID-19. Study at large: The cDNA or gDNA used as material had been derived from T cells, B-cell-depleted T cells, or PBMCs.

Generated by immunoSEQ multiplex PCR, the TCRdb table keeps only in-frame clones and is missing some. The sample gives around 150,000 clones, about 83% of which show up once; roughly 3.4% is in the top ten. The CDR3 is 13 amino acids. V gave up 8 bases and J gave up 0 bases, with 11 bases separating them. In germline, CDR1 is SGHTS, CDR2 YDEGEE. Participants were aged about 18 to 100 years from 20 to 30 US areas. The sequence was collected from a woman aged 45 to 65 with acute COVID-19. This chain links TRBV5-8 with TRBJ1-2; tentatively, D is TRBD1 (6 bases). Sequences were obtained from PBMCs or T cells enriched from blood (not recorded which). This chain's CDR3 is CASRTDPNYGYTF. CDR3 sequence (DNA): TGTGCCAGTAGGACAGACCCTAACTATGGCTACACCTTC.